Detailed here is one T cell receptor beta chain. Antigen unknown. The data were taken from a study of blood T cells in healthy people across ages. Per germline, CDR1 MNHNS and CDR2 SASEGT. The CDR3 totals 11 residues. A second 7 to 11 cycle PCR used barcoded and J-beta primers. MiXCR, run by TCRdb on the 5' RACE reads, gives a single entry per CDR3 protein. The sample carries nearly 800,000 distinct CDR3 sequences, approximately 53% recorded once. Ten milliliters of peripheral blood were drawn from each donor. Findings and caveats of the study: In older individuals, TCR beta diversity per million T cells was lower, falling roughly linearly with age.

Sequencing input: blood. The sequence came from a man aged 35 to 55 in good health. The chain couples TRBV6-1 to TRBJ2-4, with D tentatively TRBD1 (6 bases). Near its end, the DNA agrees better with TRBJ2-7, so the J call may be wrong. The CDR3 DNA sequence: TGTGCCAGCACCGGGACATACGAGCAGTACTTC. This gives the protein CASTGTYEQYF.